The 23 T cell receptor beta chains below all came from one sample that was sequenced in a study of T cells in Graves' hyperthyroidism and ophthalmopathy. Regions amplified from RNA transcripts were the TCR beta CDR3 regions. TCR CDR3 regions were first amplified by RT-PCR with HTBI primers. TCRdb re-derived calls from the multiplex PCR reads in MiXCR, one entry per CDR3 protein. The sample carries some 490,000 distinct CDR3 sequences, roughly 22% recorded once. Sequencing was carried out using blood. Receptors originate from a woman aged 70-85 years with Graves' ophthalmopathy.

The V and J genes are TRBV20-1 and TRBJ2-3; 14 bases line up with TRBD2. J gave up 11 bases and V 0 bases, and 16 bases lay outside the gene matches. The germline V gene encodes CDR1 DFQATT and CDR2 SNEGSKA (reference sequence). This CDR3 is 18 amino acids long. CDR3 in amino acids: CSAREGLAGGPTRGVQYF. The CDR3 DNA is TGCAGTGCTAGAGAAGGACTAGCGGGAGGCCCTACCCGTGGAGTGCAGTATTTT.

This clonotype was picked up many times. The J gene is TRBJ2-5, the V gene TRBV12-5; the match to TRBD1 covers 9 bases. CDR1 and CDR2 from the germline V gene are LGHNT and FRNRAP. Unmatched junction bases numbered 14, after V lost 5 bases and J lost 4 bases. This CDR3 has 17 residues. CDR3 protein: CASGTDATGGVGETQYF. The CDR3 DNA reads as TGTGCTAGTGGTACTGACGCGACAGGGGGAGTGGGAGAGACCCAGTACTTC.

This clonotype occurred many times. The chain has TRBV3-1 and TRBJ1-4, with a tentative D call TRBD1 (6 bases). Trimming pared 1 base from V and 5 bases from J, leaving 8 bases between. The germline V gene has CDR1 LGHDT and CDR2 YNNKEL (reference sequence). CDR3 size: 14 residues. DNA of the CDR3: TGTGCCAGCAGCCAAGGGACAGCAAATGAAAAACTGTTTTTT. Its protein is CASSQGTANEKLFF. The complete variable domain, with remaining parts taken from reference TRBV3-1 and TRBJ1-4, reads DTAVSQTPKYLVTQMGNDKSIKCEQNLGHDTMYWYKQDSKKFLKIMFSYNNKELIINETVPNRFSPKSPDKAHLNLHINSLELGDSAVYFCASSQGTANEKLFFGSGTQLSVL.

In its sample, this clonotype was seen many times. The rearrangement uses TRBV6-1 and TRBJ1-1; D remains unclear. V shed 5 bases and J shed 7 bases, with 14 bases lying between them. CDR3 length: 13 residues. The germline V gene has CDR1 MNHNS and CDR2 SASEGT. CDR3 DNA: TGTGCCAGCAGTAACCTTGGACGGAGTGAAGCTTTCTTT. This gives the protein CASSNLGRSEAFF.

In this sample, this clonotype turned up a few times. The rearrangement uses TRBV25-1 and TRBJ1-5; 7 bases map to TRBD1. With 0 bases clipped from V and 3 bases from J, the junction kept 17 bases outside the gene matches. CDR3 length: 20 residues. Germline V lookup: CDR1 MGHDK, CDR2 SYGVNS. The CDR3 coding sequence is TGTGCCAGCAGTGAATACTCGATACGTGTGCACAGGGGTTTCAATCAGCCCCAGCATTTT. Amino acids: CASSEYSIRVHRGFNQPQHF.

This clonotype has at least ten counts. The chain recombines TRBV20-1 with TRBJ1-5, with D uncertain. V was clipped by 4 bases and J by 0 bases, with 10 bases between them. The CDR3 loop spans 14 amino acids. Germline V gene data show CDR1 as DFQATT and CDR2 as SNEGSKA (reference sequence). The CDR3 spells CSAIRGNSNQPQHF. The DNA of the CDR3 is TGCAGTGCTATCCGAGGAAATAGCAATCAGCCCCAGCATTTT.

This clonotype was observed many times. This chain connects TRBV2 to TRBJ2-2, with no clear D. CDR1 is SNHLY and CDR2 is FYNNEI in the germline V gene. The CDR3 length is 15 residues. Trimming cost V 2 bases and J 0 bases, with 7 bases left between them. This chain's CDR3 is CASSETRTNTGELFF. Written as DNA, the CDR3 is TGTGCCAGCAGTGAAACACGGACGAACACCGGGGAGCTGTTTTTT. The variable domain in full, with the rest retrieved from reference TRBV2 and TRBJ2-2, is EPEVTQTPSHQVTQMGQEVILRCVPISNHLYFYWYRQILGQKVEFLVSFYNNEISEKSEIFDDQFSVERPDGSNFTLKIRSTKLEDSAMYFCASSETRTNTGELFFGEGSRLTVL.

This clonotype was seen repeatedly, ten times or more. The chain has TRBV6-1 and TRBJ1-5, with a weak D call TRBD1 (6 bases). V lost 8 bases, J lost 3 bases, and 17 bases lay in between. CDR3 length: 15 residues. Germline CDR1 is MNHNS and CDR2 is SASEGT. CDR3 sequence (DNA): TGTGCCAGCTCGGGGGGCGGGGGACTCAATCAGCCCCAGCATTTT. It encodes CASSGGGGLNQPQHF.

There are a few counts of this clonotype. The J gene is TRBJ2-7, the V gene TRBV24-1; D remains ambiguous. V lost 2 bases and J lost 3, with 10 bases in between. The germline V gene has CDR1 KGHDR and CDR2 SFDVKD. This CDR3 region has 14 residues. The CDR3 is CATSDYPASYEQYF. CDR3 coding DNA: TGTGCCACCAGTGATTACCCGGCGAGCTACGAGCAGTACTTC.

The chain recombines TRBV12-5 with TRBJ1-1; D is uncertain. CDR3 size: 12 residues. Germline lookup yields CDR1 LGHNT and CDR2 FRNRAP. V lost 0 bases and J lost 11, with 10 bases in between. The CDR3 spells CASGLVKGRAFF. The CDR3 DNA sequence: TGTGCTAGTGGTTTGGTGAAAGGGCGCGCTTTCTTT.

The genes are TRBV11-2 and TRBJ2-2; 9 bases agree with TRBD1. Germline values: CDR1 SGHAT, CDR2 FQNNGV. The CDR3 runs 14 residues. Losses at the gene ends were 5 bases for V and 6 bases for J; bases not matched to a gene: 4. The CDR3 region has the DNA TGTGCCAGCAGCGCCGGGACAGGGTCCGGGGAGCTGTTTTTT. This translates into CASSAGTGSGELFF.

The chain has TRBV20-1 and TRBJ2-7, with D possibly matching TRBD2 (6 bases). Germline loops: CDR1 DFQATT, CDR2 SNEGSKA (reference sequence). Deletions cut 4 bases from V and 4 bases from J, with 14 bases between. CDR3 length equals 13 residues. The CDR3 reads CSAITRTNYEQYF. Written as DNA, the CDR3 is TGCAGTGCTATCACCCGGACTAATTACGAGCAGTACTTC.

The chain joins TRBV5-1 to TRBJ2-2, with a tentative D call TRBD2 (6 bases). The CDR3 extends over 14 amino acids. CDR1 SGHRS and CDR2 YFSETQ come from the germline V gene. V was trimmed by 1 base and J by 6 bases, leaving 10 bases between them. The CDR3 sequence is CASSLPTGAGELFF. CDR3 sequence (DNA): TGCGCCAGCAGCTTGCCCACGGGGGCCGGGGAGCTGTTTTTT. Full variable domain (missing parts from reference TRBV5-1 and TRBJ2-2): KAGVTQTPRYLIKTRGQQVTLSCSPISGHRSVSWYQQTPGQGLQFLFEYFSETQRNKGNFPGRFSGRQFSNSRSEMNVSTLELGDSALYLCASSLPTGAGELFFGEGSRLTVL.

This clonotype has more than one count but fewer than ten. V gene TRBV20-1 combines with J gene TRBJ2-1; TRBD2 matches 11 bases. The CDR3 covers 14 residues. Germline loops: CDR1 DFQATT, CDR2 SNEGSKA (reference sequence). The V gene end was trimmed by 8 bases and the J gene end by 7 bases; junction bases not matched to a gene: 10. The CDR3 is CSLTSGVRRNEQFF. CDR3 bases: TGCAGTCTGACTAGCGGGGTTCGAAGGAATGAGCAGTTCTTC.

Only a few counts were recorded for this clonotype. This chain joins TRBV7-2 and TRBJ2-1, with TRBD2 matching over 9 bases. There are 13 residues in the CDR3. Germline CDR1 is SGHTA and CDR2 is FQGNSA. V was pared by 1 base and J by 9 bases, with 1 base of the junction left unmatched. The CDR3 spells CASSLGTSVEQFF. CDR3 nucleotides: TGTGCCAGCAGCTTAGGGACTAGCGTTGAGCAGTTCTTC.

The genes are TRBV10-2 and TRBJ1-1; D possibly corresponds to TRBD1 (5 bases). This CDR3 contains 14 residues. Germline lookup yields CDR1 WSHSY and CDR2 SAAADI. Trimming pared 7 bases from V and 3 bases from J, leaving 15 bases between. The CDR3 loop is CASTERQGHTEAFF. CDR3 nucleotide sequence: TGCGCCAGCACCGAACGGCAGGGACACACTGAAGCTTTCTTT.

The chain is built from TRBV24-1 and TRBJ2-5; D is undetermined. V dropped 10 bases and J dropped 2 bases, with 7 bases sitting between them. This CDR3 has 11 residues. CDR1 and CDR2 from the germline V gene are KGHDR and SFDVKD. CDR3 DNA: TGTGCCACGGTAATTCAAGAGACCCAGTACTTC. It codes for CATVIQETQYF.

The chain joins TRBV28 to TRBJ1-5; perhaps TRBD1 as D (6 bases). V was clipped by 6 bases and J by 1 base, with 13 bases between them. CDR1 and CDR2 from the germline V gene are MDHEN and SYDVKM. The CDR3 covers 15 residues. DNA of the CDR3: TGTGCCAGCAGGGGGGGCTCCTTAAGCAATCAGCCCCAGCATTTT. Translation: CASRGGSLSNQPQHF. Full variable domain (rest looked up from reference TRBV28 and TRBJ1-5): DVKVTQSSRYLVKRTGEKVFLECVQDMDHENMFWYRQDPGLGLRLIYFSYDVKMKEKGDIPEGYSVSREKKERFSLILESASTNQTSMYLCASRGGSLSNQPQHFGDGTRLSIL.

J is TRBJ2-3 and V is TRBV19; D perhaps matches TRBD1 (5 bases). The ends were cut back, 7 bases at V and 0 bases at J, with 11 bases in the middle. CDR1 and CDR2 from the germline V gene are LNHDA and SQIVND (reference sequence). This CDR3 has 14 residues. The CDR3 DNA reads TGTGCCAGTACTACAGGTGCTAGCACAGATACGCAGTATTTT. Encoded protein: CASTTGASTDTQYF.

This clonotype was detected ten times or more. The chain couples TRBV2 to TRBJ2-5; the D is unclear. Looked up from germline, CDR1 is SNHLY and CDR2 is FYNNEI. V was cut by 7 bases and J by 2 bases, with 17 bases left in between. The length of the CDR3 is 15 residues. The CDR3 DNA sequence: TGTGCCAGCACTTCGTGGTCGTTCACACAAGAGACCCAGTACTTC. Translating gives CASTSWSFTQETQYF.

This clonotype was seen repeatedly, ten times or more. The chain is built from TRBV15 and TRBJ2-5; 9 bases map to TRBD1. This CDR3 spans 17 amino acids. Trimming cost V 0 bases and J 3 bases; bases outside gene matches: 8. CDR1 is LNHNV, CDR2 YYDKDF, per germline (reference sequence). CDR3 region: CATSRDYGTGPKETQYF. In DNA, the CDR3 is TGTGCCACCAGCAGAGATTACGGGACAGGGCCGAAAGAGACCCAGTACTTC.

The table lists this clonotype with a few counts. This rearrangement joins TRBV7-3 to TRBJ2-5; 9 nucleotides line up with TRBD1. The J segment lost 1 base and the V segment lost 5 bases, leaving 5 bases of the junction unmatched. CDR1 is SGHTA, CDR2 FQGTGA, per germline. The CDR3 length is 15 residues. CDR3 residues: CASSRGTGPQETQYF. In nucleotides, the CDR3 is TGTGCCAGCAGCCGAGGGACAGGGCCCCAAGAGACCCAGTACTTC.

J is TRBJ2-1 and V is TRBV6-2 or TRBV6-3; D remains ambiguous. Germline V lookup: CDR1 MNHEY, CDR2 SVGEGT. This CDR3 comprises 13 residues. The germline V and J ends were trimmed by 6 bases and 7 bases, with 13 bases remaining between them. In nucleotides, the CDR3 is TGTGCCAGCAGCATTAGTCGTTGGAATGAGCAGTTCTTC. It specifies CASSISRWNEQFF.